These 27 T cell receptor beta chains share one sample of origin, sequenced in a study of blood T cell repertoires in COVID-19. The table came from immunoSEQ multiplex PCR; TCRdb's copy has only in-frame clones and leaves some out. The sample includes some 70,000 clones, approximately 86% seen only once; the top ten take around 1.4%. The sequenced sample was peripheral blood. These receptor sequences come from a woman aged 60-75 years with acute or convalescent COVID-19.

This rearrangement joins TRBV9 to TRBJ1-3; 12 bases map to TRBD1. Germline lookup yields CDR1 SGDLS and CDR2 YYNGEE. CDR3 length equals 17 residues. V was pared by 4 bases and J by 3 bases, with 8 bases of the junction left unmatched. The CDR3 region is CASSPGTGGGLGNTIYF. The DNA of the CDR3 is TGTGCCAGCAGCCCCGGGACAGGGGGCGGCCTTGGAAACACCATATATTTT.

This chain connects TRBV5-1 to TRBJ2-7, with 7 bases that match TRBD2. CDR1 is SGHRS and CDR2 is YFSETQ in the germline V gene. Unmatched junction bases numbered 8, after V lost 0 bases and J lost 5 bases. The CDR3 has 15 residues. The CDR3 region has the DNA TGCGCCAGCAGCTTGGGCCTATTCGGGGGGAACGAGCAGTACTTC. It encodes CASSLGLFGGNEQYF. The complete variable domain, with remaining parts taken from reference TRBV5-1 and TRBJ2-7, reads KAGVTQTPRYLIKTRGQQVTLSCSPISGHRSVSWYQQTPGQGLQFLFEYFSETQRNKGNFPGRFSGRQFSNSRSEMNVSTLELGDSALYLCASSLGLFGGNEQYFGPGTRLTVT.

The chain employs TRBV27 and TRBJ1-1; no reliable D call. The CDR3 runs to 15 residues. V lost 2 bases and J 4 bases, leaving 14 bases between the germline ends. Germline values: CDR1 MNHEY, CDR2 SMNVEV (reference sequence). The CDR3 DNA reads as TGTGCCAGCAGTTTAGGCCCTGAGGGTGGCACTGAAGCTTTCTTT. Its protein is CASSLGPEGGTEAFF.

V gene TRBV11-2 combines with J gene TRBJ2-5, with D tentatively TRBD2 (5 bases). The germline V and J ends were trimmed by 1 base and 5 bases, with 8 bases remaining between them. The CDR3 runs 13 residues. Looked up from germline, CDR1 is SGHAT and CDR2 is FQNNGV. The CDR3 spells CASSLGRVETQYF. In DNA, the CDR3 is TGTGCCAGCAGCTTAGGGCGGGTGGAGACCCAGTACTTC.

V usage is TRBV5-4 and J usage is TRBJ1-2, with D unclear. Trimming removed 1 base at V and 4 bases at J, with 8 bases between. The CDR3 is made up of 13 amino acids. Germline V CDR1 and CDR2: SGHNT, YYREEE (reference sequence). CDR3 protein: CASSLPKLYGYTF. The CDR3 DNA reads TGTGCCAGCAGCTTGCCTAAACTCTATGGCTACACCTTC. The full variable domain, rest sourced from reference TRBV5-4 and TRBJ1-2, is ETGVTQSPTHLIKTRGQQVTLRCSSQSGHNTVSWYQQALGQGPQFIFQYYREEENGRGNFPPRFSGLQFPNYSSELNVNALELDDSALYLCASSLPKLYGYTFGSGTRLTVV.

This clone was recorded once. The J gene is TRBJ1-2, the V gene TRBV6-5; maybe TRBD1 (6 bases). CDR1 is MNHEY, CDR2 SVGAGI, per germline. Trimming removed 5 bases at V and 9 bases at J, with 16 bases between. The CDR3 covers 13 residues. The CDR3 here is CASSTTKGGRYTF. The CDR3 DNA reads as TGTGCCAGCAGTACTACTAAAGGGGGACGCTACACCTTC.

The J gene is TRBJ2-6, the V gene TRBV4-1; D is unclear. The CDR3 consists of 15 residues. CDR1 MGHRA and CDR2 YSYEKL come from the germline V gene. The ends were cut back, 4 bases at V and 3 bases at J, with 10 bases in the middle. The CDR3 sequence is CASSRGSGGANVLTF. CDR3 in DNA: TGCGCCAGCAGCCGCGGCTCCGGTGGGGCCAACGTCCTGACTTTC.

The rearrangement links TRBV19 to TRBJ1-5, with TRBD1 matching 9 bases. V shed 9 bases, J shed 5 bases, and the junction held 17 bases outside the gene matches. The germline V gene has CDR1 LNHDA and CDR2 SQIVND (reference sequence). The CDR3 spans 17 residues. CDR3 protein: CASKGDRVYQQDQPQHF. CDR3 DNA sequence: TGTGCCAGCAAAGGGGACAGGGTCTATCAGCAGGATCAGCCCCAGCATTTT.

CDR3 region: CATSREGGGAPAGNTIYF. CDR3 sequence (DNA): TGTGCCACCAGCAGAGAAGGGGGGGGTGCTCCGGCTGGAAACACCATATATTTT. J is TRBJ1-3 and V is TRBV15; weak D call: TRBD1 (6 bases). The CDR3 has 18 residues. Germline V gene lookup returns CDR1 LNHNV and CDR2 YYDKDF (reference sequence). Between the trimmed V and J ends, which lost 0 bases and 2 bases, there was a span of 17 bases.

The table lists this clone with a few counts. DNA of the CDR3: TGTGCCAGCAGCAACGACAGGGGACGAAGGCAGTTCTTC. Its translation: CASSNDRGRRQFF. The rearrangement links TRBV6-6 to TRBJ2-1; 8 bases agree with TRBD1. Germline assignment: CDR1 MNHNY and CDR2 SVGAGI (reference sequence). There are 13 residues in the CDR3. With 6 bases clipped from V and 12 bases from J, the junction kept 10 bases outside the gene matches.

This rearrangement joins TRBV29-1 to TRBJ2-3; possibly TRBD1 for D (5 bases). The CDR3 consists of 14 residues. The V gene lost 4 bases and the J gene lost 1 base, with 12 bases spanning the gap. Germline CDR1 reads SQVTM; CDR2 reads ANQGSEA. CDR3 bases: TGCAGCGTTGCGGCAGGGCCAGGCACAGATACGCAGTATTTT. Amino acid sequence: CSVAAGPGTDTQYF.

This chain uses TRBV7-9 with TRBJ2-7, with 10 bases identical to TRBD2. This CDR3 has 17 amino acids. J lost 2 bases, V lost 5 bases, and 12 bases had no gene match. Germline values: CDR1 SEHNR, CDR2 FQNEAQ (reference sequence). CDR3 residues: CASSLLTIAGGTYEQYF. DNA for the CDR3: TGTGCCAGCAGCCTCCTTACTATAGCGGGAGGAACCTACGAGCAGTACTTC.

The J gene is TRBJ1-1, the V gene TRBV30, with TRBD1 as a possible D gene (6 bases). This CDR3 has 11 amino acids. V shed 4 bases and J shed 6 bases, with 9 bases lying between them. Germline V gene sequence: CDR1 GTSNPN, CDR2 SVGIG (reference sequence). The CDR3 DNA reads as TGTGCCTGGACTAGACAGGCTGAAGCTTTCTTT. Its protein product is CAWTRQAEAFF.

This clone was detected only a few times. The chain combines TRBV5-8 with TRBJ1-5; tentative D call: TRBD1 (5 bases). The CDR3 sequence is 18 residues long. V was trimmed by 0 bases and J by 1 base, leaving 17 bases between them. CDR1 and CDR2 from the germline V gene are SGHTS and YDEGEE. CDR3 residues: CASSLARAGLRSNQPQHF. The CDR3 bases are TGTGCCAGCAGCTTGGCCCGGGCAGGGCTTCGGAGCAATCAGCCCCAGCATTTT.

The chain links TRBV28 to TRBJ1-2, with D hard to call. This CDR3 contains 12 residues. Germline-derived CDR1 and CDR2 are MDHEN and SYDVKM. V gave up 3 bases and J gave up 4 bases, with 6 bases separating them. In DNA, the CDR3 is TGTGCCAGCAGTTTTGTCAGCTATGGCTACACCTTC. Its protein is CASSFVSYGYTF.

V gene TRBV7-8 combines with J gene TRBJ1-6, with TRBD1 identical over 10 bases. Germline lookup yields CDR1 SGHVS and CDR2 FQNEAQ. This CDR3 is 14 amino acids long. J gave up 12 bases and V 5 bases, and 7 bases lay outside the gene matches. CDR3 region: CASSPGTGVLPLHF. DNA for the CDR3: TGTGCCAGCAGCCCCGGGACAGGGGTCCTACCCCTCCACTTT.

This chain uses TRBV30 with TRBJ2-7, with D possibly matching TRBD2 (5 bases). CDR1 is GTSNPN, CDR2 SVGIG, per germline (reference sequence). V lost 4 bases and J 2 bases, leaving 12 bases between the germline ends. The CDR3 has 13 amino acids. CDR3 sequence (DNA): TGTGCCTGGACCGAGGGTACGACCTACGAGCAGTACTTC. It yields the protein CAWTEGTTYEQYF.

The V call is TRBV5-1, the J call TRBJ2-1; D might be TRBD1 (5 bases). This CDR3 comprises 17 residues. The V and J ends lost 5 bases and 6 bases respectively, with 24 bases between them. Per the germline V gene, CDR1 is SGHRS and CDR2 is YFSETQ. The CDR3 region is CASRGSWSQGGANEQFF. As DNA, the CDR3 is TGCGCCAGCAGGGGGTCTTGGTCGCAAGGTGGGGCCAATGAGCAGTTCTTC.

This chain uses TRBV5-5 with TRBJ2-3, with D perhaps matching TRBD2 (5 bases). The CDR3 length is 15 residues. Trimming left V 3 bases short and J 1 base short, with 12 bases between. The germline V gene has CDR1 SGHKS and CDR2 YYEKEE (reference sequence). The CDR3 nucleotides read TGTGCCAGCAGCTCGAGGGCCTTGGGCACAGATACGCAGTATTTT. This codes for CASSSRALGTDTQYF.

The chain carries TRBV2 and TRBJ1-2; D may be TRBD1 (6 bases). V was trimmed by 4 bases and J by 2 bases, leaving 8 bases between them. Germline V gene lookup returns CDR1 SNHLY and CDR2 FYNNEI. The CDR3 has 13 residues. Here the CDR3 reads CASSVGGNYGYTF. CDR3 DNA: TGTGCCAGCAGTGTAGGGGGAAACTATGGCTACACCTTC.

Here the CDR3 DNA reads TGTGCCAGCAGTCCCTCGGATTCACCCCTCCACTTT. This encodes CASSPSDSPLHF. This rearrangement joins TRBV12-3 or TRBV12-4 to TRBJ1-6, with D uncertain. V lost 5 bases to trimming and J lost 8 bases, with 7 bases between them. The CDR3 extends over 12 amino acids.

In DNA, the CDR3 is TGTGCCAGCACCTCAAGACAGTATACTAGCACAGATACGCAGTATTTT. This translates into CASTSRQYTSTDTQYF. The genes are TRBV25-1 and TRBJ2-3; D may be TRBD1 (5 bases). Trimming left V 7 bases short and J 0 bases short, with 17 bases between. Germline values: CDR1 MGHDK, CDR2 SYGVNS. This CDR3 has 16 amino acids.

The CDR3 loop is CASSLDRSKAFF. CDR3 DNA: TGTGCCAGCAGCTTAGACAGATCTAAAGCTTTCTTT. The gene calls are TRBV7-9 and TRBJ1-1; D remains unclear. Germline assignment: CDR1 SEHNR and CDR2 FQNEAQ (reference sequence). Trimming took off 1 base at V and 9 bases at J, with 9 bases between the two ends. The CDR3 totals 12 residues.

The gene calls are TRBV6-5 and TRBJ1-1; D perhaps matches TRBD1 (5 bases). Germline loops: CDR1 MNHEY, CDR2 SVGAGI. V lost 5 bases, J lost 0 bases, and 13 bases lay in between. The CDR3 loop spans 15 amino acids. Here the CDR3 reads CASSPGLHLNTEAFF. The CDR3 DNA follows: TGTGCCAGCAGTCCGGGACTCCACCTGAACACTGAAGCTTTCTTT.

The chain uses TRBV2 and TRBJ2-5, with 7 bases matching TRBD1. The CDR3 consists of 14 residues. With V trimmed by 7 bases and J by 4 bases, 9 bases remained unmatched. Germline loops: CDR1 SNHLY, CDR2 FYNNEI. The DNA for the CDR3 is TGTGCCAGCAATGGACCGGGACAGCGAGAGACCCAGTACTTC. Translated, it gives CASNGPGQRETQYF.

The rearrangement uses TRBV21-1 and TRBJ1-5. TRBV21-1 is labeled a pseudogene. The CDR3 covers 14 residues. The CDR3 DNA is TGTGCCAGCAGCACGGTTCCGAACAATCAGCCCCAGCATTTT. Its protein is CASSTVPNNQPQHF.

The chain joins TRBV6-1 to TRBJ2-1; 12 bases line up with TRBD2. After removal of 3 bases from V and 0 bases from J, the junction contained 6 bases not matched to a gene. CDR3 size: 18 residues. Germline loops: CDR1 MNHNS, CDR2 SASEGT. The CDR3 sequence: CASSETSGSYISYNEQFF. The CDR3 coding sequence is TGTGCCAGCAGTGAGACTAGCGGGAGCTACATCTCCTACAATGAGCAGTTCTTC.